The 20 T cell receptor beta chains in this list originate from one sample, sequenced in a study of T cells in tuberculosis. Here immunoSEQ multiplex PCR was the method, and the copy in TCRdb shows in-frame clones only, minus some. The top ten clones hold 5% to 7% of a sample with some 29,000 clones, almost 90% of them seen once. The sample comprised PBMCs. The receptors originated from a donor aged 10-29 years with latent tuberculosis or without tuberculosis infection.

The genes are TRBV27 and TRBJ1-1; a weak D match, TRBD1 (5 bases). Trimming cost V 5 bases and J 0 bases, with 16 bases left between them. CDR1 is MNHEY, CDR2 SMNVEV, per germline (reference sequence). The CDR3 length is 16 residues. The CDR3 spells CASSTQTTVMNTEAFF. CDR3 in DNA: TGTGCCAGCAGTACCCAAACGACAGTAATGAACACTGAAGCTTTCTTT.

This clone was seen a single time. This sequence joins TRBV14 and TRBJ2-3; a possible D gene is TRBD2 (6 bases). The V gene lost 0 bases and the J gene lost 4 bases, with 23 bases spanning the gap. In germline, CDR1 is SGHDN, CDR2 FVKESK. The CDR3 is made up of 19 amino acids. Here the CDR3 DNA reads TGTGCCAGCAGCCAAGAGGTTTGGCCCCGGGGGACCAGGGCAGATACGCAGTATTTT. Protein sequence: CASSQEVWPRGTRADTQYF.

The genes are TRBV5-6 and TRBJ2-3, with TRBD2 matching 10 bases. CDR3 length: 16 amino acids. Germline values: CDR1 SGHDT, CDR2 YYEEEE. Losses at the gene ends were 3 bases for V and 2 bases for J; bases not matched to a gene: 6. The CDR3 is CASSYGLAVSTDTQYF. CDR3 in DNA: TGTGCCAGCAGCTACGGACTAGCGGTATCCACAGATACGCAGTATTTT.

The V call is TRBV19, the J call TRBJ2-1, with D maybe TRBD1 (6 bases). V was shortened by 4 bases and J by 6 bases, with 16 bases between the two germline ends. This CDR3 is 15 amino acids long. Germline CDR1 reads LNHDA; CDR2 reads SQIVND (reference sequence). CDR3 DNA: TGTGCCAGTAGTAGGGGGCCCGACTCCGCCAATGAGCAGTTCTTC. Translating it yields CASSRGPDSANEQFF.

This clone appeared once. The genes are TRBV4-1 and TRBJ2-3, with a tentative D call TRBD1 (6 bases). There are 15 residues in the CDR3. The V gene's germline CDR1 is MGHRA and CDR2 YSYEKL. Trimming removed 1 base from V and 6 bases from J, with 14 bases in between. Here the CDR3 DNA reads TGCGCCAGCAGCCAAGTCTTGTGGGGGCCTGATACGCAGTATTTT. Its protein product is CASSQVLWGPDTQYF.

The gene calls are TRBV5-1 and TRBJ2-2; weak D call: TRBD2 (5 bases). V was clipped by 2 bases and J by 0 bases, with 17 bases between them. CDR1 and CDR2 from the germline V gene are SGHRS and YFSETQ. The CDR3 loop spans 18 amino acids. The CDR3 is CASSFHFPGSANTGELFF. The CDR3 bases are TGCGCCAGCAGCTTTCACTTTCCGGGGAGCGCGAACACCGGGGAGCTGTTTTTT.

The chain carries TRBV7-9 and TRBJ1-6; D is perhaps TRBD1 (6 bases). Germline CDR1 and CDR2: SEHNR and FQNEAQ (reference sequence). This CDR3 comprises 18 residues. Trimming shortened V by 2 bases and J by 0 bases, and 14 bases separated the two germline ends. This CDR3 is CASSLNPRQASYNSPLHF. DNA of the CDR3: TGTGCCAGCAGCTTAAACCCGAGACAGGCCTCCTATAATTCACCCCTCCACTTT.

This clone was seen a handful of times. DNA of the CDR3: TGTGCCAGCAGCGGTTACTTTAGGACAGTCATGAACACTGAAGCTTTCTTT. This codes for CASSGYFRTVMNTEAFF. This chain joins TRBV7-9 and TRBJ1-1, with D perhaps matching TRBD1 (6 bases). With 5 bases removed from V and 0 bases from J, the gap between germline ends came to 19 bases. Germline V gives CDR1 SEHNR, CDR2 FQNEAQ (reference sequence). The CDR3 length is 17 residues.

This clone was picked up a small number of times. The V and J genes are TRBV5-4 and TRBJ2-7; D is undetermined. This CDR3 has 11 amino acids. V shed 3 bases and J shed 5 bases, with 6 bases lying between them. Germline loops: CDR1 SGHNT, CDR2 YYREEE (reference sequence). CDR3 sequence: CASSSEDEQYF. CDR3 DNA sequence: TGTGCCAGCAGCTCCGAGGACGAGCAGTACTTC.

The V and J genes are TRBV15 and TRBJ2-7, with TRBD1 matching 10 bases. The germline CDR1 and CDR2 sequences are LNHNV and YYDKDF (reference sequence). CDR3 length: 16 residues. The junction had 8 bases not matched to a gene; V was cut back by 2 bases and J by 4 bases. This CDR3 is CATSRNTGTGVYEQYF. Written as DNA, the CDR3 is TGTGCCACCAGCAGAAATACCGGGACAGGGGTTTACGAGCAGTACTTC.

The V and J genes are TRBV10-2 and TRBJ1-2; D remains unclear. Trimming shortened V by 4 bases and J by 2 bases, and 17 bases separated the two germline ends. The germline gives CDR1 WSHSY, CDR2 SAAADI. The CDR3 extends over 16 amino acids. The CDR3 DNA sequence: TGCGCCAGCAGTGTACAGTTCTTTGCCAGGAACTATGGCTACACCTTC. It encodes CASSVQFFARNYGYTF.

V gene TRBV27 combines with J gene TRBJ2-7; TRBD1 matches 8 bases. V was pared by 2 bases and J by 0 bases, with 3 bases of the junction left unmatched. CDR1 is MNHEY and CDR2 is SMNVEV in the germline V gene (reference sequence). This CDR3 region has 15 residues. The CDR3 loop is CASSLDRGSSYEQYF. CDR3 DNA: TGTGCCAGCAGTTTAGACAGGGGTTCCTCCTACGAGCAGTACTTC.

The chain recombines TRBV28 with TRBJ1-6; D not certain. Germline V lookup: CDR1 MDHEN, CDR2 SYDVKM. This CDR3 is built from 16 residues. The V end was cut by 3 bases, the J end by 1 base, with 10 bases between. In DNA form, the CDR3 reads TGTGCCAGCAGTTTTGCGGGGTCGTCCTATAATTCACCCCTCCACTTT. Its protein product is CASSFAGSSYNSPLHF.

The chain couples TRBV15 to TRBJ1-1, with D perhaps matching TRBD1 (5 bases). V dropped 3 bases and J dropped 5 bases, with 7 bases sitting between them. The CDR3 is 12 amino acids. Germline V gene data show CDR1 as LNHNV and CDR2 as YYDKDF (reference sequence). The CDR3 coding sequence is TGTGCCACCAGCAGGGGGGGGACTGAAGCTTTCTTT. Translation gives CATSRGGTEAFF.

This chain uses TRBV5-1 with TRBJ1-2, with D perhaps matching TRBD1 (5 bases). V lost 2 bases to trimming and J lost 6 bases, with 11 bases between them. The CDR3 is 13 residues long. Germline assignment: CDR1 SGHRS and CDR2 YFSETQ. In nucleotides, the CDR3 is TGCGCCAGCAGCTTTAGTAGGGGCGATGGCTACACCTTC. Translating it yields CASSFSRGDGYTF.

The V gene is TRBV15, the J gene TRBJ1-1; D unresolved. The CDR3 is 12 amino acids. CDR1 LNHNV and CDR2 YYDKDF come from the germline V gene (reference sequence). The V end lost 1 base, the J end lost 8 bases, and 8 bases lay between the germline ends. The CDR3 protein is CATSRVGREAFF. The CDR3 nucleotides are TGTGCCACCAGCAGAGTGGGCAGAGAAGCTTTCTTT.

This chain links TRBV28 with TRBJ2-5, with 8 bases matching TRBD1. Germline CDR1 is MDHEN and CDR2 is SYDVKM. The V segment lost 4 bases and the J segment 6 bases; nucleotides outside the gene matches: 10. CDR3 length: 15 residues. The CDR3 is CASSSQGQVKKTQYF. The CDR3 bases are TGTGCCAGCAGTTCTCAGGGACAGGTGAAGAAGACCCAGTACTTC.

The chain uses TRBV5-6 and TRBJ2-7, with D unclear. The germline V gene encodes CDR1 SGHDT and CDR2 YYEEEE. The CDR3 is 14 amino acids. V was cut by 0 bases and J by 0 bases, with 7 bases left in between. The CDR3 sequence is CASSLGGSSYEQYF. The CDR3 DNA sequence: TGTGCCAGCAGCTTGGGCGGCAGCTCCTACGAGCAGTACTTC.

This rearrangement joins TRBV9 to TRBJ2-3; D might be TRBD1 (5 bases). CDR3 length: 13 residues. Trimming shortened V by 2 bases and J by 4 bases, and 8 bases separated the two germline ends. CDR1 is SGDLS and CDR2 is YYNGEE in the germline V gene. The chain's CDR3 is CASSVAGPDTQYF. In DNA form, the CDR3 reads TGTGCCAGCAGCGTCGCAGGGCCAGATACGCAGTATTTT.

This sequence joins TRBV25-1 and TRBJ1-6, with 7 bases aligning to TRBD1. V was clipped by 5 bases and J by 0 bases; unmatched bases: 7. CDR3 size: 17 residues. The germline CDR1 and CDR2 sequences are MGHDK and SYGVNS. This CDR3 is CASSSRGASSYNSPLHF. In nucleotides, the CDR3 is TGTGCCAGCAGTTCCAGGGGGGCGAGCTCCTATAATTCACCCCTCCACTTT.